Detailed here is one T cell receptor beta chain. This clonotype was observed a handful of times. No cognate antigen has been identified for it. Base quality data are lacking; no much larger clone is found one base away. Libraries were made using 5' RACE. Instrument on record: Illumina HiSeq 2500. A second about 7 to 12 cycle PCR used a sample-barcoded 5' primer and a J-beta primer mix. Each TCR beta cDNA molecule received a unique molecular identifier from a template-switch 5' adaptor carrying 12 random nucleotides. Each sample yielded at least 3 million CDR3-containing paired-end reads. The Mint cDNA synthesis kit, primed by a TRBC-specific oligonucleotide, was used to synthesize first-strand cDNA from all RNA. After uracil-DNA glycosylase treatment, a first 18-cycle PCR used universal primers M1SS and BC2_uni_R on all cDNA. From the authors' description of their analysis: For normalization, 1 million high-quality reads were randomly selected from each sample, with every read carrying a distinct molecular identifier. Instead of being binned into consensus sequences, reads that shared molecular identifiers were thrown out. MiTCR, with a Q25 quality threshold and the strictest error-elimination algorithm, was used for CDR3 identification, clonotype clustering and error correction. A nonparametric unseen species model with Euler transformation was used to estimate lower-bound total TCR beta diversity. Starting from the raw public reads, TCRdb applied fastp trimming at Q25, assembled clones with MiXCR and retained in-frame beta chains. Each CDR3 protein gets just one entry, which takes the most common genes and DNA from the rows behind it. The V and J calls were not made by the authors but by TCRdb's processing. The sample table holds hundreds of thousands of distinct CDR3 sequences, of which around 45% were seen once. In total, the top ten clones hold around 21% of the sample.

The sample is drawn from a study of blood T cells in healthy people across ages (dated by TCRdb to the mid-2010s). About the full investigation: In model experiments, template switching captured roughly one uniquely barcoded TCR beta cDNA molecule for every two T cells. The study measured age-related changes in TCR beta repertoire diversity using deep sequencing normalized with unique cDNA molecular identifiers. The donors were divided into four age groups: young (average roughly 15 years), middle-aged (around 41), aged (under 70) and long-lived (nearly 85). To avoid experimental bias, donors of different ages were randomly spread across the sequencing lanes. Using the same blood draw, the study looked at two additional independent replicas of 1 million unique cDNA reads for two donors, one aged 18 to 30 and the other aged 80 or older.

The investigation overall reported the following: The long-lived group showed more naive CD4+ T cells, fewer expanded clones and increased TCR diversity than the aged group, suggesting age selection. Bulk unsorted PBMC profiling prevented conclusive comparison of naive and antigen-experienced compartments. As age increased, observed TCR beta diversity per million T cells dropped in a roughly linear way, and a significant reduction was already evident by age around 41. Observed TCR beta diversity correlated strongly with the percentage of naive T cells measured by flow cytometry. Because the CMV infection status of the donors was unknown, age-related changes in expanded clonotypes may potentially have been confounded. Estimates of total diversity based on one million sequenced T cells were regarded as lower bounds and as underestimates.

Systemically healthy Caucasian individuals from Russia, roughly 40 in total and aged about 6 to 95 years, were included as donors. Each donor gave ten milliliters of peripheral blood, drawn into EDTA-treated Vacutainer tubes. Ficoll-Paque density-gradient centrifugation was used to isolate PBMCs, with at least 6.5 million per sample. Total RNA was extracted from PBMCs with Trizol reagent, with at least 5.5 micrograms obtained per sample. For every donor, flow cytometry on a PBMC aliquot measured the percentage of naive CD45RAhigh/CD27high T cells. CDR3 length: 15 amino acids, cysteine to phenylalanine. The only DNA kept is the CDR3, 45 bases in frame from the first base. CDR1 SGHTA and CDR2 FQGNSA are derived from the germline V gene. Trimming removed 4 bases from V and 4 bases from J, leaving 15 bases between the germline ends.

The sequence was obtained from a man in his sixties in good health. The chain uses TRBV7-2 and TRBJ2-3; a weak D assignment points to TRBD2 (5 bases agree). Sequenced sample: blood. The DNA is TGTGCCAGCAGCTCCCGGGGAAGCGATGCAGATACGCAGTATTTT. It translates as CASSSRGSDADTQYF.